This T cell receptor beta chain was retrieved from a study of T cell changes during pregnancy in multiple sclerosis. Assay used: immunoSEQ multiplex PCR; TCRdb lists only in-frame clones, some missing. The sample contains approximately 21,000 clones, approximately 90% of which appear only once. This clone was seen a few times. Trimming shortened V by 2 bases and J by 8 bases, and 16 bases separated the two germline ends. The CDR3 has 15 residues. Germline-derived CDR1 and CDR2 are LGHNA and YSLEER. This TCR came from a female donor with multiple sclerosis, enrolled in a pregnancy study. The sample was CD8+ T cells from peripheral blood mononuclear cells, taken in the first trimester of pregnancy. The V gene is TRBV4-3, the J gene TRBJ2-1; tentatively, D is TRBD1 (6 bases). The chain's CDR3 is CASSQFPDSVDEQFF. Here the CDR3 DNA reads TGCGCCAGCAGCCAATTTCCGGACAGTGTGGATGAGCAGTTCTTC.